This TCR beta chain was identified in a study of control samples from healthy donors and cancer patients. This table comes from immunoSEQ multiplex PCR, and its TCRdb copy is limited to in-frame clones, with some not included. In the table there are approximately 99,000 clones, about 80% of which are singletons. This CDR3 is built from 14 residues. Germline CDR1 reads MNHEY; CDR2 reads SVGAGI. V gave up 2 bases and J gave up 4 bases; unmatched junction bases: 3. This chain uses TRBV6-5 with TRBJ1-2; TRBD1 aligns across 8 bases. Material: blood. The clonotype originates from a man in his late teens or twenties in good health. The CDR3 sequence: CASSYTTGGYGYTF. In DNA, the CDR3 is TGTGCCAGCAGTTACACCACAGGGGGCTATGGCTACACCTTC.